Below are 10 T cell receptor beta chains sequenced from a single sample in a study of shared clonotypes between healthy human individuals. Here immunoSEQ multiplex PCR was the method, and the copy in TCRdb shows in-frame clones only, minus some. The sample yields 1,500,000 or so clones, around 97% seen once. Sequenced material: naive CD4+ T cells sorted from blood. The subset is: CD45RA+ positively selected. These receptor sequences come from a man younger than 45 in good health.

The V gene is TRBV30, the J gene TRBJ2-3; no firm D call. Germline CDR1 GTSNPN, CDR2 SVGIG (reference sequence). The CDR3 consists of 13 residues. The V and J ends lost 2 bases and 1 base respectively, with 7 bases between them. The DNA for the CDR3 is TGTGCCTGGAGTCCACTACGCACAGATACGCAGTATTTT. It is translated as CAWSPLRTDTQYF.

With regard to this clone: This same CDR3 is encoded by further DNA sequences in the sample. This chain joins TRBV7-9 and TRBJ1-3; unclear D gene. The CDR3 totals 15 residues. The germline V and J ends were trimmed by 3 bases and 0 bases, with 9 bases remaining between them. Germline V gene lookup returns CDR1 SEHNR and CDR2 FQNEAQ (reference sequence). For the CDR3, the DNA is TGTGCCAGCAGCTTTGGCACGGACTCTGGAAACACCATATATTTT. As protein: CASSFGTDSGNTIYF.

This clone was detected only once. This chain uses TRBV6-5 with TRBJ1-1; weak D call: TRBD1 (5 bases). CDR1 is MNHEY and CDR2 is SVGAGI in the germline V gene. The CDR3 runs to 14 residues. V gave up 2 bases and J gave up 5 bases, with 12 bases separating them. CDR3: CASSYAGRGTEAFF. The CDR3 nucleotides read TGTGCCAGCAGTTACGCAGGGAGAGGGACTGAAGCTTTCTTT.

This clone was seen a single time. This sequence joins TRBV28 and TRBJ2-7, with D perhaps matching TRBD2 (5 bases). Germline V gene data show CDR1 as MDHEN and CDR2 as SYDVKM. CDR3 length: 15 residues. Trimming removed 6 bases at V and 2 bases at J, with 17 bases between. DNA for the CDR3: TGTGCCAGCAGGGAGCGGCGATCCTCAGCCTACGAGCAGTACTTC. Protein: CASRERRSSAYEQYF. Together with reference TRBV28 and TRBJ2-7, the CDR3 gives the full variable domain: DVKVTQSSRYLVKRTGEKVFLECVQDMDHENMFWYRQDPGLGLRLIYFSYDVKMKEKGDIPEGYSVSREKKERFSLILESASTNQTSMYLCASRERRSSAYEQYFGPGTRLTVT.

In its sample, this clone was seen a few times. This chain joins TRBV14 and TRBJ2-1; D might be TRBD1 (5 bases). The germline V gene encodes CDR1 SGHDN and CDR2 FVKESK. Trimming removed 6 bases at V and 5 bases at J, with 11 bases between. The CDR3 runs to 13 residues. The CDR3: CASRDQGDNEQFF. The CDR3 DNA reads as TGTGCCAGCAGAGATCAGGGTGACAATGAGCAGTTCTTC.

The chain couples TRBV30 to TRBJ1-4; D gene uncertain. CDR3 length: 11 amino acids. The germline V gene has CDR1 GTSNPN and CDR2 SVGIG (reference sequence). Trimming pared 1 base from V and 10 bases from J, leaving 7 bases between. CDR3 nucleotide sequence: TGTGCCTGGAGTGCTCTCCGAAAACTGTTTTTT. It specifies CAWSALRKLFF.

As to this clone: The same CDR3 can be traced to other DNA sequences in this sample. The CDR3 nucleotides read TGCAGCGCAGGGACTAGCGGGAGATATGAGCAGTTCTTC. Translating gives CSAGTSGRYEQFF. The rearrangement joins TRBV29-1 to TRBJ2-1; 14 nucleotides align to TRBD2. This CDR3 contains 13 residues. The V gene end was trimmed by 7 bases and the J gene end by 8 bases; junction bases not matched to a gene: 4. Germline V gene sequence: CDR1 SQVTM, CDR2 ANQGSEA.

This rearrangement joins TRBV7-9 to TRBJ2-5, with D unresolved. The CDR3 consists of 12 residues. Between the trimmed V and J ends, which lost 5 bases and 5 bases, there was a span of 9 bases. Germline-derived CDR1 and CDR2 are SEHNR and FQNEAQ (reference sequence). CDR3: CASSRYKETQYF. CDR3 nucleotides: TGTGCCAGCAGCAGATATAAGGAGACCCAGTACTTC.

V gene TRBV18 combines with J gene TRBJ1-4; D is unclear. Germline V gene lookup returns CDR1 KGHSH and CDR2 LQKENI. CDR3 size: 13 residues. Trimming removed 0 bases from V and 13 bases from J, with 12 bases in between. DNA for the CDR3: TGTGCCAGCTCACCACCGGGTGGAGGTCGACTGTTTTTT. It encodes CASSPPGGGRLFF. The full variable domain, in which reference TRBV18 and TRBJ1-4 provide the parts outside the CDR3, is NAGVMQNPRHLVRRRGQEARLRCSPMKGHSHVYWYRQLPEEGLKFMVYLQKENIIDESGMPKERFSAEFPKEGPSILRIQQVVRGDSAAYFCASSPPGGGRLFFGSGTQLSVL.

This clone is a singleton in its sample. The chain uses TRBV19 and TRBJ1-1, with 7 bases that match TRBD1. The germline CDR1 and CDR2 sequences are LNHDA and SQIVND (reference sequence). The CDR3 extends over 15 amino acids. V lost 3 bases to trimming and J lost 0 bases; unmatched junction nucleotides: 4. CDR3 bases: TGTGCCAGTAGTATGCCAGGGGGGGTGAACACTGAAGCTTTCTTT. Its translation: CASSMPGGVNTEAFF.